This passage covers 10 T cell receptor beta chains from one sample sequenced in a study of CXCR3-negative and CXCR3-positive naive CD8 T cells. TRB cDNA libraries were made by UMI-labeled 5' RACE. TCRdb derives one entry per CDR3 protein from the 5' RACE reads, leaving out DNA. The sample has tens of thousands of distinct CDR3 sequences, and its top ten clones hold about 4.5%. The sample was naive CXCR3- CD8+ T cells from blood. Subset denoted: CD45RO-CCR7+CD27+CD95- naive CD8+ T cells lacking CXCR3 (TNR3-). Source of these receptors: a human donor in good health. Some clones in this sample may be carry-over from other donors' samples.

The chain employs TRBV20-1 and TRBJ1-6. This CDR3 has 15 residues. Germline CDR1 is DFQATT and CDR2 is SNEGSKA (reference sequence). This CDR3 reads CSARGIEEDNSTLHF.

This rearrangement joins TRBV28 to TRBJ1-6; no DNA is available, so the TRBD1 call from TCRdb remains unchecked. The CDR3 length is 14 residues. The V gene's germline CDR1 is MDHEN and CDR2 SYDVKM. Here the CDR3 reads CASSLGTGPSPLHF.

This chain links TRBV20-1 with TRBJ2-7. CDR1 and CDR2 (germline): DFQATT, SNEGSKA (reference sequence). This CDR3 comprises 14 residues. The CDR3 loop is CSARDFRHSYEQYF.

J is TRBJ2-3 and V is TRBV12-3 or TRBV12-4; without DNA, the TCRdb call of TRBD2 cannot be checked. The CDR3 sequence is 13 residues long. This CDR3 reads CASKREDIVTQYF.

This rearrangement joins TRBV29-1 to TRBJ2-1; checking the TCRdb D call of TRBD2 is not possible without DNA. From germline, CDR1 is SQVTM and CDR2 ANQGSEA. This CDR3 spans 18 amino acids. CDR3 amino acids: CSVEDGERAADVNNEQFF.

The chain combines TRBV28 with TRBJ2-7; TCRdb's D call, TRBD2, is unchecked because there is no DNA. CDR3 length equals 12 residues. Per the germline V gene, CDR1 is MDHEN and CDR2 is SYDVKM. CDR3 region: CASSLPLGLQYF.

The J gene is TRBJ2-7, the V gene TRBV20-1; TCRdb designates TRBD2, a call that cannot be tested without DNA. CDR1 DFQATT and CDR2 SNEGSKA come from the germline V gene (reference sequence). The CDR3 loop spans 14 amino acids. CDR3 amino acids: CSARVASGVGEQYF.

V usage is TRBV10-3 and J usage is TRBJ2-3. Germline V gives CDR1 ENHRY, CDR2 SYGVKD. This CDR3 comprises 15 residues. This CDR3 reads CAISVSATGTDTQYF.

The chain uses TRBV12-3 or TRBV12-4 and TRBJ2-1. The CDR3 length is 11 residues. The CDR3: CASSHLDEQFF.

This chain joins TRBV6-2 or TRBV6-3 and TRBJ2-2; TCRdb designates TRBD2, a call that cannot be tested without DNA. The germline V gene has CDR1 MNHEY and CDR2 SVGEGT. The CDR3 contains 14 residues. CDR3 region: CASRGTSDTGELFF.